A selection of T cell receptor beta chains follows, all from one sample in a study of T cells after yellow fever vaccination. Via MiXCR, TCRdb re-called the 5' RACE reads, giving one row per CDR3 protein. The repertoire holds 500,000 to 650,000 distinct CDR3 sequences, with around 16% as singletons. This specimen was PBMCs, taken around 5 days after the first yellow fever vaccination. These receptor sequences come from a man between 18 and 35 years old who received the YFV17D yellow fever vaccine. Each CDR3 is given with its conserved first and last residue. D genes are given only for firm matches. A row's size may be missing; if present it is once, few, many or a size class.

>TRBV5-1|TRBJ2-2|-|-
TGCGCCAGCATCGAGCGTCGTTCCCCTGCTAAACCGAACGGGGAGCTGTTTTTT
CASIERRSPAKPNGELFF
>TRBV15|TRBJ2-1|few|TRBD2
TGTGCCACCAGCAGAGTTTCGGCGGGGGGGCATGAGCAGTTCTTC
CATSRVSAGGHEQFF
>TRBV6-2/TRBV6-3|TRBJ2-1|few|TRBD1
TGTGCCAGCAGTTACTCCCCCCGACAGGGCGATTCCTACAATGAGCAGTTCTTC
CASSYSPRQGDSYNEQFF
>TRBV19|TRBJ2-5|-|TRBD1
TGTGCCAGTCGACAGGGGGCGCTGCAGACCCAGTACTTC
CASRQGALQTQYF
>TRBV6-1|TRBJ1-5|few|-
TGTGCCAGCAGTGATGGGGGGCAACAGCCCCAGCATTTT
CASSDGGQQPQHF
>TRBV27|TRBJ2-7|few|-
TGTGCCAGCAGTAAGGGGCTCGAGCAGTACTTC
CASSKGLEQYF
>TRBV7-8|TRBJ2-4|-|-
TGTGCCAGCAGCTTAGCGGCGGGGCTAGCCAAAAACATTCAGTACTTC
CASSLAAGLAKNIQYF
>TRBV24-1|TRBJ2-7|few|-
TGTGCCGTCTCCAGGGGACCCTACGAGCAGTACTTC
CAVSRGPYEQYF
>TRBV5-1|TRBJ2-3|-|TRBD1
TGCGCCAGCAGCCAGACAGGGGTGACGTACGATACGCAGTATTTT
CASSQTGVTYDTQYF
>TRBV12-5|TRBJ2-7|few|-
TGTGCTAGTGGTGCACACCAGGGGAGTCCCTACGAGCAGTACTTC
CASGAHQGSPYEQYF
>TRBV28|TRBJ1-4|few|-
TGTGCCAGCAGCCGGACAGTGGGTAATGAAAAACTGTTTTTT
CASSRTVGNEKLFF
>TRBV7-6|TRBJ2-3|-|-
TGTGCCAGCAGCGCTGAAACAGATACGCAGTATTTT
CASSAETDTQYF
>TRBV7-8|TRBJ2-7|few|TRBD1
TGTGCCAGCAGCTCACAGCCCGGGACAGCTATCTACGAGCAGTACTTC
CASSSQPGTAIYEQYF
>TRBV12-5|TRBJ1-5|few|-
TGTGCTAGTGGTTTGGGGCGTCAGCCCCAGCATTTT
CASGLGRQPQHF
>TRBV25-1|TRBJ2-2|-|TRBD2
TGTGCCAGCACTCTCGCCTCGGGACTAGCGAAGGCCGGGGAGCTGTTTTTT
CASTLASGLAKAGELFF
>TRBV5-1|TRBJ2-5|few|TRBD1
TGCGCCACCGCAGCAGGCAGGGGGCTAGGAGAGACCCAGTACTTC
CATAAGRGLGETQYF
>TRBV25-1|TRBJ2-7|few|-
TGTGCCAGCAGAAGAGAGCCCTACGAGCAGTACTTC
CASRREPYEQYF
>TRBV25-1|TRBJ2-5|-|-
TGTGCCAGCAGTGAATCAGCTAGGGCCCAGTACTTC
CASSESARAQYF
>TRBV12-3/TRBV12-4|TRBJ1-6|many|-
TGTGCCAGCAGTTTATCCAGCTATAATTCACCCCTCCACTTT
CASSLSSYNSPLHF
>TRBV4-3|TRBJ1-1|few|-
TGCGCCAGCAGCCAAGAGATAAGGGTCACTGAAGCTTTCTTT
CASSQEIRVTEAFF
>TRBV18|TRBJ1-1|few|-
TGTGCCAGCTCAATTATACAGGGTATTACCACTGAAGCTTTCTTT
CASSIIQGITTEAFF
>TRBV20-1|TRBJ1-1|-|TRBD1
TGCAGTGCTAGGGGTGAGGGACAGGGTGGGGTGAACACTGAAGCTTTCTTT
CSARGEGQGGVNTEAFF
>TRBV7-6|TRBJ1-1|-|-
TGTGCCAGCAGCCCCTGGGGGGCTACCACTGAAGCTTTCTTT
CASSPWGATTEAFF
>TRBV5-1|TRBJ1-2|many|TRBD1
TGCGCCAGCAGCCCGACAGGGTTCTATGGCTACACCTTC
CASSPTGFYGYTF
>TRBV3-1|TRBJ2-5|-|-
TGTGCCAGCAGCCGGCCCCTTACGTGGGAAGGGACCCAGTACTTC
CASSRPLTWEGTQYF
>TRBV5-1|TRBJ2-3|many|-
TGCGCCAGCAGCGCGGGACAGAATACGCAGTATTTT
CASSAGQNTQYF
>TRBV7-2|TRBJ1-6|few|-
TGTGCCAGCAGCTTAGGGAAGTCCTATAATTCACCCCTCCACTTT
CASSLGKSYNSPLHF
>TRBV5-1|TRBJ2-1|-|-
TGCGCCAGCAGCTTGGACCGGGACCCACCCACGACTGAGCAGTTCTTC
CASSLDRDPPTTEQFF
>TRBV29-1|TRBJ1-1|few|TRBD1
TGCAGCGTTGAGCGACAGGGGGGCACTGAAGCTTTCTTT
CSVERQGGTEAFF
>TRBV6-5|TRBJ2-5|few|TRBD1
TGTGCCAGCAGTACCGACCAACAGGGGGCCTGGGAGACCCAGTACTTC
CASSTDQQGAWETQYF
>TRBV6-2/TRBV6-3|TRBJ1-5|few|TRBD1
TGTGCCAGCATTGGGGACAGGAGCAATCAGCCCCAGCATTTT
CASIGDRSNQPQHF
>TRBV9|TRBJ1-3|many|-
TGTGCCAGCAGCGTCTTCGGGCTCGGAAACACCATATATTTT
CASSVFGLGNTIYF
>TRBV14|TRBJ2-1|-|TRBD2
TGTGCCAGCAGCCACATAGCGGGGACCTACAATGAGCAGTTCTTC
CASSHIAGTYNEQFF
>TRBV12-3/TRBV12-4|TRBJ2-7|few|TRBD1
TGTGCCAGCAGACAACCCGGACAGGGGGCCTACGAGCAGTACTTC
CASRQPGQGAYEQYF
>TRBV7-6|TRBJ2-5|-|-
TGTGCCAGCAGCTTAGTATGGGAAGAGACCCAGTACTTC
CASSLVWEETQYF